The 4 T cell receptor beta chains below were found in one sample sequenced in a study of blood T cell repertoires in COVID-19. Here immunoSEQ multiplex PCR was the method, and the copy in TCRdb shows in-frame clones only, minus some. The sample consists of roughly 240,000 clones, 86% of them appearing once. The specimen sequenced was peripheral blood. Every receptor here comes from a woman of 80 years or more with COVID-19, enrolled during active disease.

This clone was picked up one time. The genes are TRBV19 and TRBJ1-2; 7 nucleotides match TRBD1. Trimming cost V 3 bases and J 7 bases; bases outside gene matches: 11. The CDR3 length is 15 residues. The germline V gene encodes CDR1 LNHDA and CDR2 SQIVND (reference sequence). CDR3 nucleotides: TGTGCCAGTAGTATTTTTACAGGGGCACCCACTGGCTACACCTTC. This codes for CASSIFTGAPTGYTF. Based on the CDR3 plus reference TRBV19 and TRBJ1-2, the full variable domain is DGGITQSPKYLFRKEGQNVTLSCEQNLNHDAMYWYRQDPGQGLRLIYYSQIVNDFQKGDIAEGYSVSREKKESFPLTVTSAQKNPTAFYLCASSIFTGAPTGYTFGSGTRLTVV.

The J gene is TRBJ2-3, the V gene TRBV7-7; 8 bases align to TRBD1. The germline CDR1 and CDR2 sequences are SSHAT and FNYEAQ (reference sequence). The CDR3 sequence is 14 residues long. V was clipped by 4 bases and J by 4 bases; unmatched bases: 4. The CDR3 here is CASSSDRVADTQYF. For the CDR3, the DNA is TGTGCCAGCAGCTCGGACAGGGTTGCAGATACGCAGTATTTT.

The chain carries TRBV29-1 and TRBJ1-6; 10 bases are a match to TRBD1. With V trimmed by 6 bases and J by 7 bases, 6 bases remained unmatched. Germline values: CDR1 SQVTM, CDR2 ANQGSEA. This CDR3 is 14 amino acids long. CDR3 sequence: CSVSGQGNNSPLHF. The DNA for the CDR3 is TGCAGCGTCTCGGGACAGGGGAACAATTCACCCCTCCACTTT. Full variable domain (outside the CDR3, taken from reference TRBV29-1 and TRBJ1-6): SAVISQKPSRDICQRGTSLTIQCQVDSQVTMMFWYRQQPGQSLTLIATANQGSEATYESGFVIDKFPISRPNLTFSTLTVSNMSPEDSSIYLCSVSGQGNNSPLHFGNGTRLTVT.

The V and J genes are TRBV11-2 and TRBJ2-5; 9 positions agree with TRBD2. Germline-derived CDR1 and CDR2 are SGHAT and FQNNGV. The ends lost 8 bases at V and 5 bases at J; junction bases unmatched: 6. This CDR3 contains 13 residues. The DNA for the CDR3 is TGTGCCAGCGGCGGGGGGGCCGGTGAGACCCAGTACTTC. This translates into CASGGGAGETQYF.